This T cell receptor (beta chain) came from a study of beta chain features in type 1 diabetes. The study, taken as a whole, reports: VDJ junctions from patients with type 1 diabetes contained fewer insertions and more deletions. Type 1 diabetes patients had TCRB CDR3s that were shorter (moderately but significantly so) in all four CD4+ subsets.

Since all of the isolated RNA was reverse transcribed, expressed TCRB transcripts were what got sequenced. Libraries were prepared by immunoSEQ multiplex PCR; TCRdb keeps only in-frame clonotypes and omits some of them. This table holds over 650,000 clones, over 13% found once. The germline gives CDR1 SGHNT, CDR2 YENEEA. Trimming took 2 bases from V and 5 from J; bases not matched to a gene: 6. The CDR3 consists of 17 residues. Via CD45RO/CCR7/CD25/CD127/CD95/CD27, cells of the CD4+ naive, central memory, regulatory and stem cell-like memory subsets were sorted. This clone was seen more than once but under ten times. The antigen remains unidentified.

This sequence originates from a young man with type 1 diabetes. Specimen: naive CD4+ T cells from blood. The chain couples TRBV11-3 to TRBJ2-2; 12 nucleotides match TRBD2. The DNA for the CDR3 is TGTGCCAGCAGCTTACGACTAGCGGGAGTGGGGACCGGGGAGCTGTTTTTT. Its translation is CASSLRLAGVGTGELFF.